The 13 T cell receptor beta chains listed next were all sequenced from one sample in a study of T-cell reconstitution after alpha-beta-depleted transplantation in children. A library of TCRbeta sequences, prepared with unique molecular identifiers, was generated. TCRdb itself ran the PCR reads through MiXCR, one entry per CDR3 protein. The sample yields about 540,000 distinct CDR3 sequences, approximately 16% seen once. The sequences come from PBMCs from the stem cell graft donor, collected from the stem cell graft. The origin of the receptors is a human donor who donated a stem cell graft to a child with acute lymphoblastic leukemia.

This clonotype was observed many times. V gene TRBV5-1 combines with J gene TRBJ2-1; 13 nucleotides agree with TRBD2. V trimming: 1 base; J trimming: 6 bases; junction bases outside the gene matches: 4. The CDR3 contains 16 residues. Germline V gene data show CDR1 as SGHRS and CDR2 as YFSETQ. This CDR3 is CASSLTTSGRANEQFF. In DNA, the CDR3 is TGCGCCAGCAGCTTGACCACTAGCGGGAGGGCCAATGAGCAGTTCTTC.

This CDR3 reads CSARKRGANTEAFF. Written as DNA, the CDR3 is TGCAGTGCTAGAAAGAGGGGTGCGAACACTGAAGCTTTCTTT. The rearrangement links TRBV20-1 to TRBJ1-1; D may be TRBD1 (5 bases). From germline, CDR1 is DFQATT and CDR2 SNEGSKA (reference sequence). This CDR3 contains 14 residues. Trimming pared 2 bases from V and 1 base from J, leaving 11 bases between.

This sequence joins TRBV12-3 or TRBV12-4 and TRBJ1-5, with 9 nucleotides matching TRBD1. The CDR3 is 14 amino acids. Unmatched junction bases numbered 6, after V lost 8 bases and J lost 4 bases. Here the CDR3 reads CASGTGGLNQPQHF. The CDR3 DNA is TGTGCCAGCGGAACAGGGGGCCTGAATCAGCCCCAGCATTTT.

This clonotype was detected a few times. The chain employs TRBV5-5 and TRBJ2-5, with TRBD2 matching 15 bases. From germline, CDR1 is SGHKS and CDR2 YYEKEE (reference sequence). This CDR3 is built from 18 residues. V dropped 2 bases and J dropped 5; count of bases not matched to a gene: 10. The DNA for the CDR3 is TGTGCCAGCAGCTTAGGACTAGCGGGAGGGCCTTCGATTGAGACCCAGTACTTC. Translated, it gives CASSLGLAGGPSIETQYF.

This clonotype was detected a few times. The chain has TRBV12-3 or TRBV12-4 and TRBJ2-1; D remains unclear. The length of the CDR3 is 14 residues. The ends were cut back, 1 base at V and 10 bases at J, with 14 bases in the middle. The CDR3 sequence is CASSLDVDHGEQFF. CDR3 bases: TGTGCCAGCAGTTTAGATGTTGATCACGGGGAGCAGTTCTTC.

A few counts support this clonotype. The genes are TRBV12-3 or TRBV12-4 and TRBJ1-1; D gene ambiguous. The length of the CDR3 is 12 residues. Trimming stripped 6 bases from V and 0 bases from J, with 5 bases between. The CDR3 loop is CASRDLNTEAFF. The CDR3 DNA reads TGTGCCAGCAGGGACTTGAACACTGAAGCTTTCTTT.

This clonotype was seen only a few times. The V gene is TRBV6-5, the J gene TRBJ1-2; TRBD1 is a possible D gene (5 bases). Per the germline V gene, CDR1 is MNHEY and CDR2 is SVGAGI. Deletions cut 7 bases from V and 0 bases from J, with 15 bases between. The CDR3 totals 15 residues. This CDR3 is CASIPRDSSNYGYTF. CDR3 sequence (DNA): TGTGCCAGCATCCCTCGGGACTCTTCTAACTATGGCTACACCTTC.

This chain connects TRBV5-1 to TRBJ2-5; the D call may be TRBD1 or TRBD2 (5 bases each). The V end lost 0 bases, the J end lost 4 bases, and 19 bases lay between the germline ends. The CDR3 sequence is 17 residues long. Germline lookup yields CDR1 SGHRS and CDR2 YFSETQ. CDR3 nucleotides: TGCGCCAGCAGCTTGGGGGACCGGGGCCCCCGTGGAGAGACCCAGTACTTC. This sequence encodes CASSLGDRGPRGETQYF.

This chain joins TRBV7-3 and TRBJ1-1, with 7 nucleotides matching TRBD1. The CDR3 length is 13 residues. Unmatched junction bases numbered 3, after V lost 5 bases and J lost 3 bases. From germline, CDR1 is SGHTA and CDR2 FQGTGA. CDR3 sequence (DNA): TGTGCCAGCAGCAAGGGACAGCACACTGAAGCTTTCTTT. Its protein product is CASSKGQHTEAFF.

This clonotype was counted only a few times. The rearrangement joins TRBV9 to TRBJ2-1; D might be TRBD2 (6 bases). The CDR3 spans 18 residues. CDR1 and CDR2 from the germline V gene are SGDLS and YYNGEE. The germline V and J ends were trimmed by 6 bases and 0 bases, with 22 bases remaining between them. This chain's CDR3 is CASTTRPGLTPSYNEQFF. The CDR3 nucleotides are TGTGCCAGCACCACCAGGCCGGGACTGACTCCCTCCTACAATGAGCAGTTCTTC.

This chain links TRBV7-9 with TRBJ2-3; 9 bases are shared with TRBD1. The CDR3 contains 15 residues. The germline V gene has CDR1 SEHNR and CDR2 FQNEAQ (reference sequence). The V and J ends lost 7 bases and 4 bases, in that order; junction bases with no gene match: 9. This CDR3 reads CASIAGQGRADTQYF. CDR3 DNA: TGTGCCAGCATCGCGGGACAGGGACGAGCAGATACGCAGTATTTT.

The genes are TRBV12-3 or TRBV12-4 and TRBJ2-7; no definite D call. The ends were cut back, 5 bases at V and 0 bases at J, with 14 bases in the middle. CDR3 length equals 15 residues. The CDR3 DNA reads TGTGCCAGCAGTCCTCCCCCATGGAGCTCCTACGAGCAGTACTTC. Its protein is CASSPPPWSSYEQYF.

V usage is TRBV7-9 and J usage is TRBJ2-1; a possible D gene is TRBD2 (6 bases). Looked up from germline, CDR1 is SEHNR and CDR2 is FQNEAQ (reference sequence). This CDR3 has 17 residues. With 5 bases removed from V and 8 bases from J, the gap between germline ends came to 25 bases. CDR3 bases: TGTGCCAGCAGCCCCCTTACCCCAGCGGGCGTAAGAGATGAGCAGTTCTTC. Translating it yields CASSPLTPAGVRDEQFF.